The next 12 T cell receptor beta chains were all read from a single sample in a study of T cells expressing NK-cell markers. TCRdb reprocessed the 5' RACE reads and stores each CDR3 protein as one record, lacking DNA. The data include around 260,000 distinct CDR3 sequences; the top ten clones carry roughly 4.2%. The sequenced sample was blood T cells: a sorted CD56 or NKG2C T cell subset, CD4+ or CD8+ T cells, or bulk PBMC T cells (not recorded which). These receptors were taken from a woman between 18 and 70 years old in good health.

The chain combines TRBV29-1 with TRBJ1-1; with no DNA, the TCRdb D assignment of TRBD1 cannot be verified. CDR3 length: 12 residues. Germline V lookup: CDR1 SQVTM, CDR2 ANQGSEA. The CDR3 loop reads CSSYGGGTEAFF.

V is TRBV20-1 and J is TRBJ2-7. Per germline, CDR1 DFQATT and CDR2 SNEGSKA (reference sequence). The CDR3 is made up of 13 amino acids. The CDR3 loop reads CSARAIPNIEQYF.

The chain combines TRBV7-2 with TRBJ2-1; as DNA is missing, the TRBD1 call by TCRdb cannot be tested. The CDR3 contains 15 residues. Germline V gives CDR1 SGHTA, CDR2 FQGNSA. The chain's CDR3 is CASSFKGTGANEQFF.

CDR3 amino acids: CAWSARDEQFF. V and J are TRBV30 and TRBJ2-1; the D call of TRBD1 rests on TCRdb alone, since no DNA is present to check it. The V gene's germline CDR1 is GTSNPN and CDR2 SVGIG (reference sequence). The length of the CDR3 is 11 residues.

CDR3 residues: CASSQGQRGEETQYF. The chain carries TRBV4-2 and TRBJ2-5; the TRBD1 assignment by TCRdb is unverifiable without DNA. Germline V gene sequence: CDR1 LGHNA, CDR2 YNFKEQ. The CDR3 has 15 residues.

The gene calls are TRBV5-4 and TRBJ2-3. This CDR3 has 13 amino acids. Germline values: CDR1 SGHNT, CDR2 YYREEE (reference sequence). The CDR3: CASSLATQDTQYF.

V and J are TRBV4-1 and TRBJ1-5. The germline gives CDR1 MGHRA, CDR2 YSYEKL. The CDR3 is 15 amino acids. The chain's CDR3 is CASSQDTSRNQPQHF.

J is TRBJ2-7 and V is TRBV12-3 or TRBV12-4; TCRdb designates TRBD1, a call that cannot be tested without DNA. The CDR3 has 14 residues. The CDR3 spells CASAHDRAYYEQYF.

The chain joins TRBV12-3 or TRBV12-4 to TRBJ1-6; the TCRdb D gene call, TRBD1, has no DNA to confirm it. This CDR3 contains 14 residues. The CDR3 protein is CASSPRVSNSPLHF.

This chain connects TRBV6-2 or TRBV6-3 to TRBJ1-1; the TRBD1 assignment by TCRdb is unverifiable without DNA. Per the germline V gene, CDR1 is MNHEY and CDR2 is SVGEGT. The CDR3 is 14 amino acids. CDR3 protein: CASSYGQWGTEAFF.

The chain combines TRBV18 with TRBJ2-5; without DNA, the TCRdb call of TRBD2 cannot be checked. The CDR3 runs to 16 residues. Germline V lookup: CDR1 KGHSH, CDR2 LQKENI. The CDR3 protein is CASSPRLATLQETQYF.

This sequence joins TRBV12-5 and TRBJ1-2. This CDR3 comprises 13 residues. The germline CDR1 and CDR2 sequences are LGHNT and FRNRAP. This CDR3 reads CASGFGVNYGYTF.